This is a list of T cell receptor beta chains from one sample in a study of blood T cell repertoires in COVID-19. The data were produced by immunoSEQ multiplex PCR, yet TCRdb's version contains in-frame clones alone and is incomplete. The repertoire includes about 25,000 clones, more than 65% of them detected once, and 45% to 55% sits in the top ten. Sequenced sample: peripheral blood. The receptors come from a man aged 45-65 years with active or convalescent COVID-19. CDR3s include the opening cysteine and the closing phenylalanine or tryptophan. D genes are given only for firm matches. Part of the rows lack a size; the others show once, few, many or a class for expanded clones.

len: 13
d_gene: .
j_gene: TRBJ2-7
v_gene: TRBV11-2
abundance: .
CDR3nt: TGTGCCAGCAGCTTAGTAGGGGGCTACGAGCAGTACTTC
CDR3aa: CASSLVGGYEQYF

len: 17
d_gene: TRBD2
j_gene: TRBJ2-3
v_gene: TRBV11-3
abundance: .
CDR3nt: TGTGCCAGCAGCTCCGGGACTAGCGGGAACAAGGCAGATACGCAGTATTTT
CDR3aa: CASSSGTSGNKADTQYF

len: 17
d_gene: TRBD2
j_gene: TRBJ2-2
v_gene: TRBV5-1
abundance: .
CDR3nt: TGCGCCAGCAGCGGGACTAGCGGGGGGGCGTTGACCGGGGAGCTGTTTTTT
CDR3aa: CASSGTSGGALTGELFF

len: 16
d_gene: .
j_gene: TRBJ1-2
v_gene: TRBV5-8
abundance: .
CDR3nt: TGTGCCAGCAGCCCTAGGGGGGGCACGATAAACTATGGCTACACCTTC
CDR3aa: CASSPRGGTINYGYTF

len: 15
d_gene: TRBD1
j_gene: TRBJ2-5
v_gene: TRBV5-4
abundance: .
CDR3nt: TGTGCCAGCAGGCCGGACAGGGGAAGGGTGGAGACCCAGTACTTC
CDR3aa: CASRPDRGRVETQYF

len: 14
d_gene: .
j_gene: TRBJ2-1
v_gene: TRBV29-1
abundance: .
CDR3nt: TGCAGGCAGGGGCTGATACTGCTGAACAATGAGCAGTTCTTC
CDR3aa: CRQGLILLNNEQFF

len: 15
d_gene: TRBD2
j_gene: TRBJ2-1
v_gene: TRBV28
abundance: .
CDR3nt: TGTGCCAGCATGAGGCTAGCGGGGGGTGGTAATGAGCAGTTCTTC
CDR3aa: CASMRLAGGGNEQFF

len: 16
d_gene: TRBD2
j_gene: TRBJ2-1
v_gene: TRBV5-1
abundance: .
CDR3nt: TGCGCCAGCAGCCAGACTAGCGGGGGTATATACAATGAGCAGTTCTTC
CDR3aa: CASSQTSGGIYNEQFF

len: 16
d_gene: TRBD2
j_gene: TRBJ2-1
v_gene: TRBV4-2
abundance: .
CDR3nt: TGTGCCAGCAGCCAAGATAAACTAGCGGGTAGCAATGAGCAGTTCTTC
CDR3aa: CASSQDKLAGSNEQFF

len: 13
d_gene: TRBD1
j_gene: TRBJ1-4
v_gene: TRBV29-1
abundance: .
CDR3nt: TGCAGCGGGCGACAGGGGGCAGAAGAAAAACTGTTTTTT
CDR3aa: CSGRQGAEEKLFF

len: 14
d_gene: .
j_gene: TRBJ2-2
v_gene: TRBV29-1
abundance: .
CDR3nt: TGCAGTGCCTCACAGGGAACGAACACCGGGGAGCTGTTTTTT
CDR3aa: CSASQGTNTGELFF

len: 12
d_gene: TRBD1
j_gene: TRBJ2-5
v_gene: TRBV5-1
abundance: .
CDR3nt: TGCGCCAGCAGCTCGACAGGGGAGACCCAGTACTTC
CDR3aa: CASSSTGETQYF

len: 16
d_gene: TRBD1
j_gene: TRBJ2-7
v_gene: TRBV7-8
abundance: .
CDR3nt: TGTGCCAGCAGCTTAATGGGGACAGTGAACTCCTACGAGCAGTACTTC
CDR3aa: CASSLMGTVNSYEQYF

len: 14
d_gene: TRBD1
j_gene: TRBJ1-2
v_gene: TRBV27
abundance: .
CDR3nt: TGTGCCAGCAGTTCCTTGGACAGGTCCACCATCTACACCTTC
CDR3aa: CASSSLDRSTIYTF

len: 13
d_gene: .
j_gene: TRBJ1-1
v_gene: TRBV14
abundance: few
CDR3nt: TGTGCCAGCAGCCACCAGTGGAACACTGAAGCTTTCTTT
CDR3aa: CASSHQWNTEAFF

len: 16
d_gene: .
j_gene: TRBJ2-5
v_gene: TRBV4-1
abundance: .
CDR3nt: TGCGCCAGCAGCCCCAACGAAAGAGAAGAAAAAGAGACCCAGTACTTC
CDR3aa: CASSPNEREEKETQYF

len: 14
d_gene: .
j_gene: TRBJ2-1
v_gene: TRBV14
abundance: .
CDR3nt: TGTGCCAGCAGCCATGGGCCCTCAAGGAATGAGCAGTTCTTC
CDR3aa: CASSHGPSRNEQFF

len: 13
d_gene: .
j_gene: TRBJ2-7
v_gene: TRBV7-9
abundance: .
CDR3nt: TGTGCCAGCAGTCATAACAGGGCCCACGAGCAGTACTTC
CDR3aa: CASSHNRAHEQYF

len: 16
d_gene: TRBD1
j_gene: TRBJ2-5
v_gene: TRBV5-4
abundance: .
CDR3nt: TGTGCCAGCACCTACGATCGACAGGGGGGAAAAGAGACCCAGTACTTC
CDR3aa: CASTYDRQGGKETQYF

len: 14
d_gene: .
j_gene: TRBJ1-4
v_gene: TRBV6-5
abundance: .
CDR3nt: TGTGCCAGCAGTTACTCAAGGGGTAATGAAAAACTGTTTTTT
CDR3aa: CASSYSRGNEKLFF

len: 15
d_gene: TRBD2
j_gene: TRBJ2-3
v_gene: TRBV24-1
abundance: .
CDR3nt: TGTGCCACCGGCGGGGCTAGCGGGATGACAGATACGCAGTATTTT
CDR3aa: CATGGASGMTDTQYF

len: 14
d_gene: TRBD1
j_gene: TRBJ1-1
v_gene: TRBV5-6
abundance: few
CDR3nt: TGTGCCAGCAGCGTGAGACAGGGGGCAACTGAAGCTTTCTTT
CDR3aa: CASSVRQGATEAFF

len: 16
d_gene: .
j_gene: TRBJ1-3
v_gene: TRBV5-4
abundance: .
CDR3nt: TGTGCCAGCATGGTTAATGGAGGGTCCTCTGGAAACACCATATATTTT
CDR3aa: CASMVNGGSSGNTIYF

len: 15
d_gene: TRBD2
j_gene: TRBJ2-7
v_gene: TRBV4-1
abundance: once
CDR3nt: TGCGCCAGCAGCCGCCTAGGGTTCACGGGAGGCGAGCAGTACTTC
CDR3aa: CASSRLGFTGGEQYF

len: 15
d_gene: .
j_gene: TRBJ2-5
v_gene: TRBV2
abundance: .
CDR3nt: TGTGCCAGCAGTGCTTTGGCAACCCTCCAAGAGACCCAGTACTTC
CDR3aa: CASSALATLQETQYF

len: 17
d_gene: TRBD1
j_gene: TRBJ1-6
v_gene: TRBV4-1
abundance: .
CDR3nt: TGCGCCAGCAGCCTTAAGACAGGGAGCTCCTATAATTCACCCCTCCACTTT
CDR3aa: CASSLKTGSSYNSPLHF

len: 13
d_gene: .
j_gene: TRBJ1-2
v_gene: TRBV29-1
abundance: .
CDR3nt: TGCAGCGTTGACATTTTCGCAGGCTATGGCTACACCTTC
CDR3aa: CSVDIFAGYGYTF

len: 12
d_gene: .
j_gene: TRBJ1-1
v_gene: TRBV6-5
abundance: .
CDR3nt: TGTGCCAGCAGTTCAGGACAGTCCGCCGCTTTCTTT
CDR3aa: CASSSGQSAAFF

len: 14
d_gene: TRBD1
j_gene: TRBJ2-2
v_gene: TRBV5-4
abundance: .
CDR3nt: TGTGCCAGCACCGGGACAGGGGTGAGCGGGGAGCTGTTTTTT
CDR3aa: CASTGTGVSGELFF

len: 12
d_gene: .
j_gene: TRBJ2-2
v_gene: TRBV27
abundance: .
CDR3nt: TGTGCCAGCAGCGGGTACACCGGGGAGCTGTTTTTT
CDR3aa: CASSGYTGELFF

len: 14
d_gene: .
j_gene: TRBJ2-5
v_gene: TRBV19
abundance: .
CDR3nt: TGTGCCTGTAGTATGGGTGGGGGCTGGGAGACCCAGTACTTC
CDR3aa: CACSMGGGWETQYF

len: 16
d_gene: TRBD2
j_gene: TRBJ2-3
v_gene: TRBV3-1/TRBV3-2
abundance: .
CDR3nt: TGTGCCAGCAGCCAAGGGACTAGCGGGAGAACAGATACGCAGTATTTT
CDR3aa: CASSQGTSGRTDTQYF

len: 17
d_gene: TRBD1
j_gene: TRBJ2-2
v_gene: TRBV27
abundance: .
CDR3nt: TGTGCCAGCAGTTTATTTCCAGGGGGCGGAGATACCGGGGAGCTGTTTTTT
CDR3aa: CASSLFPGGGDTGELFF

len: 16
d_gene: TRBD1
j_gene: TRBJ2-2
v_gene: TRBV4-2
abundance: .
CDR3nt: TGTGCCAGCAGCCAAGACACAGGGGGGAGGACCGGGGAGCTGTTTTTT
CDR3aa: CASSQDTGGRTGELFF

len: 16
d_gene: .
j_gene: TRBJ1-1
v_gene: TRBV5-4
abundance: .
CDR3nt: TGTGCCAGCAGCCGGGACAACCATGGAGGCGTCACTGAAGCTTTCTTT
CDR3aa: CASSRDNHGGVTEAFF

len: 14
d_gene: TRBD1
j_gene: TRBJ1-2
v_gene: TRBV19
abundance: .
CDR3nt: TGTGCCAGTAGCAGGGACAGGGTTTACTATGGCTACACCTTC
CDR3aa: CASSRDRVYYGYTF

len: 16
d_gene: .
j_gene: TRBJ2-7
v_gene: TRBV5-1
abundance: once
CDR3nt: TGCGCCAGCAGCTTGGCCCCCGGGGACAACCTGGACGAGCAGTACTTC
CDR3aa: CASSLAPGDNLDEQYF

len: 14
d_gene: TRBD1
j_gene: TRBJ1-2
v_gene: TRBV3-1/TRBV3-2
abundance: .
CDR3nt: TGTGCCAGCAGCCCCCTCGTGACAGGGGATGGCTACACCTTC
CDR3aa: CASSPLVTGDGYTF

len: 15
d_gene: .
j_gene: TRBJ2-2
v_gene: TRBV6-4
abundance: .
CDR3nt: TGTGCCAGCAGGAGAGTGACTCCGCAAACCGGGGAGCTGTTTTTT
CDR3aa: CASRRVTPQTGELFF

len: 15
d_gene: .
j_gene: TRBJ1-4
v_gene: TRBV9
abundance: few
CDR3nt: TGTGCCAGCAGCGGAGGGGGACATTCTAATGAAAAACTGTTTTTT
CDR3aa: CASSGGGHSNEKLFF

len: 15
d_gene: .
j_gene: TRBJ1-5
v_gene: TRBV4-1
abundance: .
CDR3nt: TGCGCCAGCAGCCACCTACGGGGGGGCAATCAGCCCCAGCATTTT
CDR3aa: CASSHLRGGNQPQHF

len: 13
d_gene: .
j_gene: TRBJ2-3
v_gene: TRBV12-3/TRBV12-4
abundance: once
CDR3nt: TGTGCCAGCAGTCCCCGGGTCTCAGATACGCAGTATTTT
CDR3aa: CASSPRVSDTQYF